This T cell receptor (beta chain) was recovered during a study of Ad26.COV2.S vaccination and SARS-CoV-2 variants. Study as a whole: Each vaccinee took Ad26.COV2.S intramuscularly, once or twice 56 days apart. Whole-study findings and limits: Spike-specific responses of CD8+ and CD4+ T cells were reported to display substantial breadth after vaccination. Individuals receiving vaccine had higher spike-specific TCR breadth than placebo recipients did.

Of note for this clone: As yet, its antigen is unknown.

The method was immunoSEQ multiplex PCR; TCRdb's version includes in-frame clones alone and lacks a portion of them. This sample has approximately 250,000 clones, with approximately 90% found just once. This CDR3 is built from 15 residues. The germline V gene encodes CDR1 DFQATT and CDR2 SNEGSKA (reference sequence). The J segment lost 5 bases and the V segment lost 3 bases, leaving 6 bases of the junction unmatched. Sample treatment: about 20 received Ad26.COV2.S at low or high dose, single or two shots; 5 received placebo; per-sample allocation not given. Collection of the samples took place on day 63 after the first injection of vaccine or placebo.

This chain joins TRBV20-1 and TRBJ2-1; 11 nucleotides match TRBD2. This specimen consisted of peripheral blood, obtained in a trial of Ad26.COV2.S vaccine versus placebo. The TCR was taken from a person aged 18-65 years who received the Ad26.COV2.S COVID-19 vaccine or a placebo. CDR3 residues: CSASSSGRSHNEQFF. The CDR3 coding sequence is TGCAGTGCTAGTTCTAGCGGGAGGAGCCACAATGAGCAGTTCTTC.